Presented here are 18 T cell receptor beta chains from one specimen sequenced in a study of cytotoxic CD8 clonotypes in ibrutinib-treated CLL. The table came from immunoSEQ multiplex PCR; TCRdb's copy has only in-frame clones and leaves some out. This sample yields approximately 210,000 clones, of which over 60% are seen a single time; roughly 13% belongs to the top ten. This specimen was PBMCs, taken after 24 months of ibrutinib treatment. The receptors were gathered from a human donor with chronic lymphocytic leukemia.

The chain carries TRBV11-2 and TRBJ2-5; the match to TRBD2 covers 11 bases. Germline V gives CDR1 SGHAT, CDR2 FQNNGV. There are 16 residues in the CDR3. V lost 4 bases to trimming and J lost 5 bases; unmatched junction nucleotides: 9. The CDR3 DNA reads TGTGCCAGCAGCTGGAATAGCGGGAGGGCCGGGGAGACCCAGTACTTC. Its protein is CASSWNSGRAGETQYF.

This clone was seen more than once but under ten times. The chain combines TRBV15 with TRBJ1-1; D is uncertain. The CDR3 covers 15 residues. The germline V gene has CDR1 LNHNV and CDR2 YYDKDF (reference sequence). The germline V and J ends were trimmed by 2 bases and 4 bases, with 14 bases remaining between them. CDR3 DNA: TGTGCCACCAGCAGATTCCGGACCCTCGGCACTGAAGCTTTCTTT. This sequence encodes CATSRFRTLGTEAFF.

As DNA, the CDR3 is TGTGCCAGCAGCCGGGACAGGCTAGTCTATGGCTACACCTTC. Protein sequence: CASSRDRLVYGYTF. The chain carries TRBV7-9 and TRBJ1-2; 8 bases match TRBD1. The V gene's germline CDR1 is SEHNR and CDR2 FQNEAQ (reference sequence). The CDR3 totals 14 residues. With 5 bases clipped from V and 4 bases from J, the junction kept 6 bases outside the gene matches.

The chain is built from TRBV7-2 and TRBJ2-1; TRBD1 matches 9 bases. V lost 5 bases and J lost 9; bases outside the gene matches: 8. There are 14 residues in the CDR3. Germline assignment: CDR1 SGHTA and CDR2 FQGNSA. The CDR3 DNA follows: TGTGCCAGCAGCGTCCGGGACAGGGTTGGTGAGCAGTTCTTC. Translated, it gives CASSVRDRVGEQFF.

This sequence joins TRBV16 and TRBJ1-2, with D maybe TRBD1 (5 bases). The CDR3 covers 16 residues. Trimming took 1 base from V and 0 from J, leaving 12 bases between them. The germline gives CDR1 KGHSY, CDR2 FQNENV. This CDR3 reads CASSQFRDPANYGYTF. The DNA of the CDR3 is TGTGCCAGCAGCCAATTCCGGGACCCCGCTAACTATGGCTACACCTTC.

The chain employs TRBV5-1 and TRBJ2-2; no firm D call. In germline, CDR1 is SGHRS, CDR2 YFSETQ. With 0 bases removed from V and 2 bases from J, the gap between germline ends came to 8 bases. CDR3 length: 15 residues. The CDR3 DNA is TGCGCCAGCAGCTTGGGTGCAGGCAACACCGGGGAGCTGTTTTTT. Protein product: CASSLGAGNTGELFF.

The V gene is TRBV28, the J gene TRBJ2-7, with 8 bases fitting TRBD1. The CDR3 totals 16 residues. The J segment lost 1 base and the V segment lost 6 bases, leaving 11 bases of the junction unmatched. The germline V gene encodes CDR1 MDHEN and CDR2 SYDVKM. CDR3 in DNA: TGTGCCAGCAGCTCGCCCGGGACAGGCCTTTCCTACGAGCAGTACTTC. Translation: CASSSPGTGLSYEQYF.

In nucleotides, the CDR3 is TGTGCCAGCAGTGAGGGTCCAGGCCCCTACACTGAAGCTTTCTTT. It specifies CASSEGPGPYTEAFF. The chain has TRBV6-1 and TRBJ1-1; D uncertain. Between the trimmed V and J ends, which lost 3 bases and 3 bases, there was a span of 14 bases. Germline CDR1 reads MNHNS; CDR2 reads SASEGT. This CDR3 has 15 amino acids.

The V and J genes are TRBV9 and TRBJ2-1; 8 bases align to TRBD1. The germline V gene has CDR1 SGDLS and CDR2 YYNGEE. The ends lost 3 bases at V and 3 bases at J; junction bases unmatched: 5. CDR3 length: 15 residues. CDR3 bases: TGTGCCAGCAGCGCACAGGGGGGAGGCTACAATGAGCAGTTCTTC. It yields the protein CASSAQGGGYNEQFF.

This sequence joins TRBV4-2 and TRBJ2-7; D is possibly TRBD1 (5 bases). V lost 4 bases and J lost 0, with 7 bases in between. CDR1 and CDR2 (germline): LGHNA, YNFKEQ. The CDR3 is made up of 13 amino acids. This chain's CDR3 is CASSLTDSYEQYF. The CDR3 DNA is TGTGCCAGCAGCCTGACAGACTCCTACGAGCAGTACTTC.

Only a few counts were recorded for this clone. The chain couples TRBV6-5 to TRBJ2-2, with 9 nucleotides matching TRBD2. This CDR3 is 15 amino acids long. Per the germline V gene, CDR1 is MNHEY and CDR2 is SVGAGI. Trimming cost V 7 bases and J 1 base; bases outside gene matches: 4. The CDR3 loop is CASTLTSGNTGELFF. DNA of the CDR3: TGTGCCAGCACCCTGACTAGCGGGAACACCGGGGAGCTGTTTTTT.

V gene TRBV5-1 combines with J gene TRBJ1-2; D is unclear. The CDR3 is 14 amino acids. Per the germline V gene, CDR1 is SGHRS and CDR2 is YFSETQ. Trimming stripped 0 bases from V and 3 bases from J, with 9 bases between. CDR3 DNA: TGCGCCAGCAGCTTGGCGGGGTCGGACTATGGCTACACCTTC. This translates into CASSLAGSDYGYTF.

V usage is TRBV7-8 and J usage is TRBJ1-2; TRBD1 matches 9 bases. V lost 2 bases, J lost 4 bases, and 2 bases stayed unmatched. In germline, CDR1 is SGHVS, CDR2 FQNEAQ. This CDR3 has 14 residues. The chain's CDR3 is CASSLRGQGYGYTF. For the CDR3, the DNA is TGTGCCAGCAGCTTAAGGGGACAGGGCTATGGCTACACCTTC.

There are a few counts of this clone. V and J are TRBV5-5 and TRBJ2-7; D tentatively fits TRBD1 or TRBD2 (5 bases each). The CDR3 is 15 amino acids. The V end lost 4 bases, the J end lost 6 bases, and 20 bases lay between the germline ends. The germline CDR1 and CDR2 sequences are SGHKS and YYEKEE (reference sequence). The chain's CDR3 is CASSEYGTERVEQYF. The CDR3 DNA follows: TGTGCCAGCAGCGAATACGGGACGGAAAGGGTCGAGCAGTACTTC.

This rearrangement joins TRBV15 to TRBJ1-2, with D unclear. Germline CDR1 reads LNHNV; CDR2 reads YYDKDF (reference sequence). The V and J ends lost 7 bases and 6 bases respectively, with 15 bases between them. The CDR3 extends over 13 amino acids. CDR3 in amino acids: CATKTGNGDGYTF. DNA of the CDR3: TGTGCCACCAAGACCGGGAACGGGGATGGCTACACCTTC.

The chain has TRBV7-3 and TRBJ2-1; 10 nucleotides line up with TRBD2. Germline CDR1 SGHTA, CDR2 FQGTGA. J lost 8 bases, V lost 5 bases, and 12 bases had no gene match. The CDR3 runs 16 residues. The CDR3 here is CASSARASGSLYEQFF. CDR3 DNA: TGTGCCAGCAGCGCAAGGGCTAGCGGGAGTCTCTATGAGCAGTTCTTC.

The CDR3 coding sequence is TGTGCCAGTAGTATAGGGGCCGCAGGGACCAACACTGAAGCTTTCTTT. This sequence encodes CASSIGAAGTNTEAFF. V usage is TRBV19 and J usage is TRBJ1-1; tentative D call: TRBD1 (5 bases). The germline V gene encodes CDR1 LNHDA and CDR2 SQIVND (reference sequence). V was pared by 1 base and J by 2 bases, with 14 bases between. The CDR3 loop spans 16 amino acids.

This clone was recorded a few times. This chain joins TRBV27 and TRBJ2-7, with a weak D call TRBD1 (6 bases). V lost 5 bases and J 4 bases, leaving 9 bases between the germline ends. Germline V gene sequence: CDR1 MNHEY, CDR2 SMNVEV (reference sequence). This CDR3 is 12 amino acids long. The CDR3 nucleotides are TGTGCCAGCAGTCGAGGGGGTTACGAGCAGTACTTC. It translates to CASSRGGYEQYF.